What follows is one T cell receptor beta chain and its context. Its target is unknown. The sample comes from a study of stem cell transplantation in POMP-related autoinflammatory disease. Study-level background: Pre-transplant patients had naive-skewed CD4+ T cells and few CD8+ T cells. Study outcomes and limitations: Unique TRB V-J gene pairings were limited in number in patients with PRAID.

Prominent immunodeficiency with autoinflammation defined PRAID. Sequencing used immunoSEQ multiplex PCR; TCRdb keeps in-frame clones, though not all of them. Of some 68,000 clones in the sample, roughly 88% were seen once. The CDR3 is made up of 16 amino acids. The germline V gene encodes CDR1 MDHEN and CDR2 SYDVKM. J gave up 9 bases and V 6 bases, and 10 bases lay outside the gene matches. The clonotype originates from a human patient with POMP-related autoinflammation and immune dysregulation (PRAID). These T cells may partly come from the graft donor. Here the sequenced sample was CD4+ T cells from PBMCs, taken after stem cell transplantation. This rearrangement joins TRBV28 to TRBJ2-1; 14 positions agree with TRBD2. The CDR3 here is CASRRTGTSGGSEQFF. Here the CDR3 DNA reads TGTGCCAGCAGAAGGACCGGGACTAGCGGGGGAAGTGAGCAGTTCTTC.